This T cell receptor beta chain came from a study of T cell repertoires in cytomegalovirus infection. About the study: Alongside well-studied HLA-B-restricted CMV epitopes, recently identified HLA-C-restricted CMV epitopes were also used. Both CMV infection and a matching HLA type were indicated by public TCR beta signatures. Notes on the study in general: Summed frequency of public TCR beta families distinguished CMV carriers with the relevant HLA. The ex vivo response was dominated by HLA-C-restricted CMV-specific TCR beta clonotypes.

TCRdb reprocessed the reads via MiXCR and lists one record per CDR3 protein. The data hold 550,000 to 850,000 distinct CDR3 sequences, with about 33% observed a single time. This clonotype was counted only a few times. What it binds is not known. The germline gives CDR1 SGHVS, CDR2 FQNEAQ. The V end lost 1 base, the J end lost 2 bases, and 13 bases lay between the germline ends. The CDR3 is made up of 16 amino acids. The clonotype originates from a human donor in good health (CMV status not recorded). Some clones in this sample may be carry-over from other donors' samples. The V gene is TRBV7-8, the J gene TRBJ2-3, with D uncertain. This specimen was cultured PBMCs, taken from culture after CMV antigen stimulation. CDR3: CASSLGANQITDTQYF. CDR3 DNA: TGTGCCAGCAGCTTAGGAGCGAACCAAATCACAGATACGCAGTATTTT.